One sample yielded the 13 T cell receptor beta chains listed below, sequenced in a study of blood T cell repertoires in COVID-19. The repertoire was sequenced with immunoSEQ multiplex PCR; TCRdb's copy has only in-frame clones and lacks some. The table has under 85,000 clones, around 87% seen once. The sequenced material came from peripheral blood. Receptors were obtained from a man in his forties with COVID-19, enrolled during active disease.

The rearrangement uses TRBV3-1 (or the pseudogene TRBV3-2) and TRBJ2-1; the D gene is possibly TRBD2 (6 bases). From germline, CDR1 is LGHDT and CDR2 YNNKEL (reference sequence). CDR3 length: 15 residues. The V end lost 0 bases, the J end lost 6 bases, and 12 bases lay between the germline ends. The CDR3 spells CASSQDSRTTNEQFF. DNA for the CDR3: TGTGCCAGCAGCCAAGATTCGAGGACTACCAATGAGCAGTTCTTC.

The chain recombines TRBV29-1 with TRBJ1-2; the D gene is possibly TRBD1 (6 bases). Germline V gives CDR1 SQVTM, CDR2 ANQGSEA. This CDR3 is built from 15 residues. V lost 0 bases, J lost 4 bases, and 15 bases lay in between. CDR3 bases: TGCAGCGTTGAAGAAGGGGGGGCTCAAGCCTATGGCTACACCTTC. This gives the protein CSVEEGGAQAYGYTF.

This chain joins TRBV7-9 and TRBJ1-1; the D is unclear. V was pared by 8 bases and J by 3 bases, with 13 bases between. Germline V CDR1 and CDR2: SEHNR, FQNEAQ (reference sequence). The CDR3 sequence is 13 residues long. The CDR3 is CASYSFGHTEAFF. In DNA form, the CDR3 reads TGTGCCAGCTACTCTTTTGGGCACACTGAAGCTTTCTTT.

This clone was observed once. The chain carries TRBV7-9 and TRBJ1-1, with D possibly matching TRBD1 (5 bases). The germline gives CDR1 SEHNR, CDR2 FQNEAQ (reference sequence). Deletions cut 4 bases from V and 5 bases from J, with 17 bases between. This CDR3 contains 15 residues. The CDR3 protein is CASSYAEGVRTEAFF. CDR3 DNA sequence: TGTGCCAGCAGCTACGCCGAAGGGGTTAGAACTGAAGCTTTCTTT.

This sequence joins TRBV6-5 and TRBJ2-3, with D perhaps matching TRBD2 (6 bases). V was clipped by 6 bases and J by 4 bases, with 17 bases between them. The CDR3 is made up of 15 amino acids. Germline CDR1 MNHEY, CDR2 SVGAGI. This chain's CDR3 is CASRDLGREADTQYF. CDR3 sequence (DNA): TGTGCCAGCAGAGACCTTGGCAGGGAGGCAGATACGCAGTATTTT.

This clone was observed a single time. V is TRBV19 and J is TRBJ2-3, with 7 bases that match TRBD1. V shed 4 bases and J 4 bases; nucleotides not matched to a gene: 5. The V gene's germline CDR1 is LNHDA and CDR2 SQIVND (reference sequence). CDR3 length equals 14 residues. Here the CDR3 DNA reads TGTGCCAGTAGTACCACAGGGGTTCCAGATACGCAGTATTTT. Translated, it gives CASSTTGVPDTQYF. The entire variable domain, with the rest obtained from reference TRBV19 and TRBJ2-3, is as follows: DGGITQSPKYLFRKEGQNVTLSCEQNLNHDAMYWYRQDPGQGLRLIYYSQIVNDFQKGDIAEGYSVSREKKESFPLTVTSAQKNPTAFYLCASSTTGVPDTQYFGPGTRLTVL.

The J gene is TRBJ1-2, the V gene TRBV5-1; no clear D. The V gene's germline CDR1 is SGHRS and CDR2 YFSETQ. This CDR3 contains 12 residues. Deletions cut 2 bases from V and 6 bases from J, with 8 bases between. This CDR3 is CASSFDKDGYTF. CDR3 coding DNA: TGCGCCAGCAGCTTTGACAAGGATGGCTACACCTTC.

With respect to this clone: Other DNA variants within this sample encode the same CDR3. V and J are TRBV24-1 and TRBJ2-5; 11 bases map to TRBD2. Germline V gene data show CDR1 as KGHDR and CDR2 as SFDVKD. The CDR3 spans 15 residues. The ends lost 3 bases at V and 5 bases at J; junction bases unmatched: 4. This CDR3 reads CATSDPGLAGETQYF. The CDR3 bases are TGTGCCACCAGTGATCCTGGACTAGCGGGCGAGACCCAGTACTTC.

CDR3 region: CAIRAQGPLGYTF. CDR3 DNA: TGTGCCATCAGGGCACAGGGGCCCTTGGGCTACACCTTC. The rearrangement links TRBV10-3 to TRBJ1-2, with 7 bases aligning to TRBD1. The V gene end was trimmed by 6 bases and the J gene end by 8 bases; junction bases not matched to a gene: 9. Per the germline V gene, CDR1 is ENHRY and CDR2 is SYGVKD. The CDR3 consists of 13 residues.

The gene calls are TRBV27 and TRBJ2-7; 7 bases match TRBD1. This CDR3 contains 18 residues. Germline CDR1 MNHEY, CDR2 SMNVEV (reference sequence). J lost 2 bases, V lost 2 bases, and 15 bases had no gene match. CDR3 sequence: CASSLVGQSIKSPYEQYF. The CDR3 DNA reads TGTGCCAGCAGTTTAGTGGGACAGAGTATCAAGTCGCCCTACGAGCAGTACTTC.

The gene calls are TRBV30 and TRBJ2-7; 7 bases are shared with TRBD1. Losses at the gene ends were 3 bases for V and 5 bases for J; bases not matched to a gene: 7. The CDR3 runs 13 residues. CDR1 and CDR2 from the germline V gene are GTSNPN and SVGIG (reference sequence). The CDR3 bases are TGTGCCTGGAGAGAGACAGGGTTCCACGAGCAGTACTTC. Amino acid sequence: CAWRETGFHEQYF.

The chain has TRBV28 and TRBJ2-2, with a weak D call TRBD1 (6 bases). This CDR3 spans 16 amino acids. V was trimmed by 6 bases and J by 1 base, leaving 15 bases between them. Germline CDR1 MDHEN, CDR2 SYDVKM. This CDR3 is CASSRIRDKNTGELFF. The CDR3 nucleotides are TGTGCCAGCAGCCGTATCCGGGACAAGAACACCGGGGAGCTGTTTTTT.

V usage is TRBV5-1 and J usage is TRBJ2-7; TRBD2 agrees at 9 bases. Germline V gene sequence: CDR1 SGHRS, CDR2 YFSETQ. J was trimmed by 3 bases and V by 5 bases; bases with no gene match: 9. There are 15 residues in the CDR3. The CDR3 is CASRAFPSGDYEQYF. For the CDR3, the DNA is TGCGCCAGCAGAGCCTTCCCTAGCGGGGACTACGAGCAGTACTTC. The whole variable domain, filled in from reference TRBV5-1 and TRBJ2-7, reads KAGVTQTPRYLIKTRGQQVTLSCSPISGHRSVSWYQQTPGQGLQFLFEYFSETQRNKGNFPGRFSGRQFSNSRSEMNVSTLELGDSALYLCASRAFPSGDYEQYFGPGTRLTVT.